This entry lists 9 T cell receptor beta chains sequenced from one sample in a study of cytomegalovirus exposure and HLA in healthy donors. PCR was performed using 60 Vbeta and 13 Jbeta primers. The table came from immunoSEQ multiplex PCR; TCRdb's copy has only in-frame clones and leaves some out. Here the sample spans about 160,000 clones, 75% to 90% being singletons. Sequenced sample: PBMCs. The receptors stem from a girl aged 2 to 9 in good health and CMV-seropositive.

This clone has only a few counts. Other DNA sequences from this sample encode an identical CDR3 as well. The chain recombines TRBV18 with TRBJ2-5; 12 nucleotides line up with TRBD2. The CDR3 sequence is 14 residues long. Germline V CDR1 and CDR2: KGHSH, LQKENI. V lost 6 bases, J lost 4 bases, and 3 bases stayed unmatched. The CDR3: CASSPGLAGETQYF. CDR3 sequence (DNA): TGTGCCAGCTCCCCGGGACTAGCGGGAGAGACCCAGTACTTC.

The CDR3 sequence: CASSQVGRPEEQYF. The DNA of the CDR3 is TGCGCCAGCAGCCAAGTGGGGCGTCCAGAGGAGCAGTACTTC. The chain recombines TRBV4-1 with TRBJ2-7; TRBD1 is a possible D gene (5 bases). V was pared by 1 base and J by 7 bases, with 14 bases between. This CDR3 is built from 14 residues. The germline V gene has CDR1 MGHRA and CDR2 YSYEKL.

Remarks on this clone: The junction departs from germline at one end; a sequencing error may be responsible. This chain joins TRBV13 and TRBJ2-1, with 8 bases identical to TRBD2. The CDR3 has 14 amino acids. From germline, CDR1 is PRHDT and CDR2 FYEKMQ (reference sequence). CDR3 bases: TGTGCCAGCAGTCCCCCGGGAGGGCCTAATGCGCAGTTCTTC. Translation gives CASSPPGGPNAQFF. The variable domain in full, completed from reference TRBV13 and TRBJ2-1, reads AAGVIQSPRHLIKEKRETATLKCYPIPRHDTVYWYQQGPGQDPQFLISFYEKMQSDKGSIPDRFSAQQFSDYHSELNMSSLELGDSALYFCASSPPGGPNAQFFGPGTRLTVL.

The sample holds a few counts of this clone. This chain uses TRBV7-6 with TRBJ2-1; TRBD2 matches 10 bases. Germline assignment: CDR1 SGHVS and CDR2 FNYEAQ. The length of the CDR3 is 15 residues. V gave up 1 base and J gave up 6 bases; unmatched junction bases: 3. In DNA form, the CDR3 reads TGTGCCAGCAGCTTAGGGTCTAGCGGGAGCAATGAGCAGTTCTTC. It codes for CASSLGSSGSNEQFF.

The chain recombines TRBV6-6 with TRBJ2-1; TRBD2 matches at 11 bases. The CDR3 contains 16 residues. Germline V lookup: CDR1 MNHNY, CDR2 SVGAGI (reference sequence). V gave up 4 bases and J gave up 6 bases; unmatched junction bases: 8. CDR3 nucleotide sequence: TGTGCCAGCAGTTTTTTAGCGGGAGGGAGATCCAATGAGCAGTTCTTC. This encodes CASSFLAGGRSNEQFF.

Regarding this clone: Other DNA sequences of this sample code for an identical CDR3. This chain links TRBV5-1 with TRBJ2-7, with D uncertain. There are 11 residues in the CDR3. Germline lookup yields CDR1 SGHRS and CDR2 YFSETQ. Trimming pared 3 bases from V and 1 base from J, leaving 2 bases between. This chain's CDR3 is CASSSSYEQYF. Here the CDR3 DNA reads TGCGCCAGCAGCTCGTCCTACGAGCAGTACTTC.

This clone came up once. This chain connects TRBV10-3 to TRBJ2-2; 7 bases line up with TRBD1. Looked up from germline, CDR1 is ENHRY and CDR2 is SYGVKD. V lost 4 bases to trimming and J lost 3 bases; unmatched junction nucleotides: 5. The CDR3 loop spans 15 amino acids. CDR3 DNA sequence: TGTGCCATCAGTGTTGGGCAGGGGGACACCGGGGAGCTGTTTTTT. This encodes CAISVGQGDTGELFF.

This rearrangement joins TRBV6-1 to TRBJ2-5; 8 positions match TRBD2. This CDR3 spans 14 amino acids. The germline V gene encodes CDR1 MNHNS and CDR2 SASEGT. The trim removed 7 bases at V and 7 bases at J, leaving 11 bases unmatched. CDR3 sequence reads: CASTMGLVGSTQYF. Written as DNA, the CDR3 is TGTGCCAGCACTATGGGACTAGTTGGGTCGACCCAGTACTTC.

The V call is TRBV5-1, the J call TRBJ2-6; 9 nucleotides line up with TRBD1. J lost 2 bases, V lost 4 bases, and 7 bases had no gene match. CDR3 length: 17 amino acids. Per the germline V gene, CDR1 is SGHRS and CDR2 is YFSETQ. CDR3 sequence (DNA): TGCGCCAGCAGCCCGGAAGGGACAGGGACTGGGGCCAACGTCCTGACTTTC. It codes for CASSPEGTGTGANVLTF.